This section outlines one TCR beta chain sequence together with its context. Antigen unknown. Libraries were prepared by immunoSEQ multiplex PCR; TCRdb keeps only in-frame clonotypes and omits some of them. The sample gives more than 300,000 clones, roughly 90% of which show up once; 0.83% is in the top ten. This record comes from a study of cytomegalovirus exposure and HLA in healthy donors. General study findings and limits: Some TCR beta chains (around 160 of them) were listed as cytomegalovirus-associated.

V shed 3 bases and J 9 bases; nucleotides not matched to a gene: 4. The CDR3 runs 15 residues. Germline V gives CDR1 SNHLY, CDR2 FYNNEI. The rearrangement joins TRBV2 to TRBJ1-6, with 11 bases aligning to TRBD1. The sequenced material came from PBMCs. The clonotype originates from a young woman in good health and CMV-seronegative. The CDR3 DNA sequence: TGTGCCAGCAGTGATGTAGGACAGGGGGCTTCACCCCTCCACTTT. It codes for CASSDVGQGASPLHF.